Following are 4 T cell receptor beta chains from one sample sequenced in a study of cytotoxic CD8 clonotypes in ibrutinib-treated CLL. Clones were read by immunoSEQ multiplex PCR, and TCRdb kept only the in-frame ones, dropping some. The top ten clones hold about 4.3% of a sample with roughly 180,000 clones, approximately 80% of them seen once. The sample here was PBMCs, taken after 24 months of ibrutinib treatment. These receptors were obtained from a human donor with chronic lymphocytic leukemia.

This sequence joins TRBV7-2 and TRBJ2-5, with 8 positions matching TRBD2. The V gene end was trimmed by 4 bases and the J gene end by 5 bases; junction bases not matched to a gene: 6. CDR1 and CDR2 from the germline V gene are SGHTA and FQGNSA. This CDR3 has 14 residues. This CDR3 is CASSSSGRGETQYF. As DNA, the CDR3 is TGTGCCAGCAGCTCCAGCGGGAGAGGGGAGACCCAGTACTTC.

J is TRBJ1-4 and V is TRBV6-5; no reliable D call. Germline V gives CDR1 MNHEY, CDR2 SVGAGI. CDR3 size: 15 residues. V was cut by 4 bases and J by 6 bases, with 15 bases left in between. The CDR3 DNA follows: TGTGCCAGCAGTTCCACGGGAGCCTCGTATGAAAAACTGTTTTTT. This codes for CASSSTGASYEKLFF.

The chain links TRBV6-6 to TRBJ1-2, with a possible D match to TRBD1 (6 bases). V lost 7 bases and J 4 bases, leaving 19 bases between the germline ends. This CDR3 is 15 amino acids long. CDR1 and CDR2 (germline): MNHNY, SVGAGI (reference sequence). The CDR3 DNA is TGTGCCAGCACCCCGAGGGGGACCTCGCCCTATGGCTACACCTTC. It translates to CASTPRGTSPYGYTF.

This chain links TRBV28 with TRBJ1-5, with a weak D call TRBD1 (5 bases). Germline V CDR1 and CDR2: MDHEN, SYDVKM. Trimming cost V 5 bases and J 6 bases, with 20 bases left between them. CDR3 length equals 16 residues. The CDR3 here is CASSPSPGTVRQPQHF. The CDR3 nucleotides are TGTGCCAGCAGTCCCAGCCCCGGGACGGTTCGTCAGCCCCAGCATTTT.